These T cell receptor beta chains were read from a single sample in a study of blood T cell repertoires in COVID-19. The repertoire was sequenced with immunoSEQ multiplex PCR; TCRdb's copy has only in-frame clones and lacks some. The repertoire includes about 410,000 clones, roughly 90% of them detected once, and under 2% sits in the top ten. Sequenced: peripheral blood. The receptors derive from a woman aged 40 to 50 with COVID-19, enrolled during active disease. Both conserved end residues are trimmed from each CDR3.

>TRBJ2-7|TRBV7-2
ASSLPQRETGQY
>TRBJ2-5|TRBV25-1
ASSETGGGETQY
>TRBJ2-2|TRBV27
ASRHQDGELF
>TRBJ2-5|TRBV9
ASSVVGNLETQY
>TRBJ1-3|TRBV5-5
ASFLPSGNTIY
>TRBJ1-5|TRBV4-3
ASSQDRRGNQPQH
>TRBJ2-3|TRBV6-1
ASSESTGSTDTQY
>TRBJ1-1|TRBV28
ASSYPQGHGSEAF
>TRBJ1-1|TRBV7-9
ASSWGGVGATEAF
>TRBJ1-2|TRBV7-2
ASSLTGWYGYT
>TRBJ1-5|TRBV27
ASSLLGNQPQH
>TRBJ1-1|TRBV27
ASGTRDRLYLNTEAF
>TRBJ2-6|TRBV7-9
ASSLKSSGANVLT
>TRBJ1-1|TRBV5-5
ASSLVVGTGFYSTEAF
>TRBJ1-1|TRBV19
ASRVKAGGTEAF
>TRBJ2-2|TRBV29-1
SVWDRVNTGELF
>TRBJ2-1|TRBV12-3/TRBV12-4
ASSKGQSGEGF
>TRBJ2-7|TRBV7-2
ASSTRTGDASYEQY
>TRBJ1-1|TRBV10-3
AISESSGRTTFGNEAF
>TRBJ1-2|TRBV18
ASSPPGRQGYGYT
>TRBJ1-5|TRBV28
ASRIRGDWGNQPQH
>TRBJ2-3|TRBV7-8
ASSSHSGGPRDTQY
>TRBJ2-5|TRBV5-1
ASTTSGQETQY
>TRBJ1-1|TRBV6-5
ASSYTGMNTEAF
>TRBJ1-3|TRBV28
ASTGDTGNTIY
>TRBJ2-5|TRBV15
ATSRDRVGETQY
>TRBJ2-3|TRBV7-2
ASSPRKGGSTDTQY
>TRBJ1-4|TRBV18
ASSPSRVNEKLF
>TRBJ1-4|TRBV7-2
ASSLDIRGEKLF
>TRBJ2-1|TRBV6-6
ASSGPGGAGGPLHEDEQF
>TRBJ2-5|TRBV6-1
ASSEASGTGKETQY
>TRBJ1-1|TRBV7-9
ASSLSGLAEAF
>TRBJ2-7|TRBV30
AWSPLSYEQY
>TRBJ2-1|TRBV21-1
ASSKGGDSSYNEQF
>TRBJ2-3|TRBV15
ATSRGGQGSADTQY
>TRBJ2-3|TRBV6-5
ASTRGLAATQY
>TRBJ2-7|TRBV28
ASSLQGTTYEQY
>TRBJ2-7|TRBV6-2/TRBV6-3
ASSYGATYEQY
>TRBJ1-2|TRBV5-1
ASSPLTGDGYT
>TRBJ2-3|TRBV3-1/TRBV3-2
ASSQEIRATGGRNTQY
>TRBJ1-1|TRBV15
ATSRDWIRGTEAF
>TRBJ2-5|TRBV28
ASSHRGLSQETQY
>TRBJ2-1|TRBV20-1
SGLGGNEQF
>TRBJ2-1|TRBV6-2/TRBV6-3
ASSYRVGAVYNEQF
>TRBJ2-7|TRBV14
ASSPGQGAFPEQY
>TRBJ1-2|TRBV2
ASSVSRAGNNYGYT
>TRBJ1-2|TRBV5-4
AAKQRRTGTNYGYT
>TRBJ1-5|TRBV18
ASSRDRGDQPQH
>TRBJ1-2|TRBV28
ASTAGISGYT
>TRBJ2-5|TRBV6-1
ASSEASGFGDQETQY
>TRBJ2-7|TRBV28
ASSLLAGGAPGEQY
>TRBJ2-5|TRBV27
ASSLDAGQGQETQY